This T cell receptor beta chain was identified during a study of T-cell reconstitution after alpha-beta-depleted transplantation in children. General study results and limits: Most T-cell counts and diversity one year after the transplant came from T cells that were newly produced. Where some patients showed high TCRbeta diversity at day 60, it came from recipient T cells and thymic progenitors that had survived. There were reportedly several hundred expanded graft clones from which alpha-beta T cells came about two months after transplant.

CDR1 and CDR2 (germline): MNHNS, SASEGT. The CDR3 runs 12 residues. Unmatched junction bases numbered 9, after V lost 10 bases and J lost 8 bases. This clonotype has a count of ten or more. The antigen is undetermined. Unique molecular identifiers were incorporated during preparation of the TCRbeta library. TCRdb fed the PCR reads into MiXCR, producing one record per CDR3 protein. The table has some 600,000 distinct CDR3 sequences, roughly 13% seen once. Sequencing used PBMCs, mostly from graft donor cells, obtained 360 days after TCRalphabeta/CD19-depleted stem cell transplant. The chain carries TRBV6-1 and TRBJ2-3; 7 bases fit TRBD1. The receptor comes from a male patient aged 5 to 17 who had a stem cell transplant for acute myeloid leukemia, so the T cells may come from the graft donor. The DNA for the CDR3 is TGTGCCATCACCAGGGGGTATGGTACGCAGTATTTT. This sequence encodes CAITRGYGTQYF.